This T cell receptor (beta chain) comes out of a study of beta chain features in type 1 diabetes. Study observations and caveats: TCRB CDR3s were moderately but significantly shorter in Type 1 diabetes patients in all four CD4+ subsets.

Expressed TCRB transcripts were sequenced because the isolated RNA had all been reverse transcribed beforehand. Generated by immunoSEQ multiplex PCR, the TCRdb table keeps only in-frame clones and is missing some. This table holds 400,000 or so clones, roughly 12% found once. Worth noting for this clone: Its specificity is unknown.

In all sorted populations, purity surpassed 95%. This sequence was found in a woman aged 18-35 years with type 1 diabetes. The sample taken for sequencing was naive CD4+ T cells from blood.

CDR3: CASSLQVNTEAFF. The DNA for the CDR3 is TGTGCCAGCAGTTTACAGGTTAACACTGAAGCTTTCTTT. The gene calls are TRBV2 and TRBJ1-1; D may be TRBD1 (5 bases). V was pared by 5 bases and J by 2 bases, with 9 bases between. Germline V gives CDR1 SNHLY, CDR2 FYNNEI. This CDR3 contains 13 residues.